This is a list of T cell receptor beta chains from one sample in a study of CD8+ T cells in alopecia areata. Assay used: immunoSEQ multiplex PCR; TCRdb lists only in-frame clones, some missing. Of 200,000 to 250,000 clones listed, around three fifths were seen once; the top ten hold more than 3.5%. The input for sequencing was CD4+ T cells sorted from blood, taken at week 4, from a patient treated with tofacitinib. The source is a human donor with alopecia areata. The CDR3 runs from the conserved cysteine through the conserved F or W. The D gene is left open where the match is weak. The listing skips clone size in some rows; elsewhere it reads once, few, many or a size class.

j_call clone_size v_call cdr3_length d_call cdr3_nt cdr3_aa
TRBJ2-3 once TRBV13 14 TRBD1 TGTGCCAGCAGCCCGGGGACAGGCACAGATACGCAGTATTTT CASSPGTGTDTQYF
TRBJ2-5 NA TRBV6-1 13 TRBD1 TGTGCCAGCAGTAGGACAGGGACGGAGACCCAGTACTTC CASSRTGTETQYF
TRBJ2-3 few TRBV6-6 13 TRBD2 TGTGCCAGCACCCGGGGGGGCACAGATACGCAGTATTTT CASTRGGTDTQYF
TRBJ2-1 NA TRBV18 15 NA TGTGCCAGCTCACCACGTGATAGCTCCTACAATGAGCAGTTCTTC CASSPRDSSYNEQFF
TRBJ1-2 NA TRBV29-1 16 NA TGCAGCGTTTTCCCGCGACTTTCCTACCCGGACTATGGCTACACCTTC CSVFPRLSYPDYGYTF
TRBJ2-5 NA TRBV15 15 NA TGTGCCACCAGCAACCCAGGGACCATCCAAGAGACCCAGTACTTC CATSNPGTIQETQYF
TRBJ2-3 NA TRBV2 15 TRBD2 TGTGCCAGCAGTGTAGCGGGGGGGCGGGCAGATACGCAGTATTTT CASSVAGGRADTQYF
TRBJ1-2 NA TRBV30 12 NA TGTGCCTGGAGTGTACAAGACTATGGCTACACCTTC CAWSVQDYGYTF
TRBJ2-1 NA TRBV2 13 TRBD1 TGTGCCAGCAGGCTGGACAGGGGCAATGAGCAGTTCTTC CASRLDRGNEQFF
TRBJ1-5 NA TRBV10-3 13 NA TGTGCCATCAGTCGGGGTGGCGATCAGCCCCAGCATTTT CAISRGGDQPQHF
TRBJ2-7 NA TRBV13 15 TRBD2 TGTGCCAGCAGCTTAAGGCGGCTGGGAGGGTACGAGCAGTACTTC CASSLRRLGGYEQYF
TRBJ2-5 NA TRBV29-1 15 TRBD2 TGCAGCGCAATACTAGCGGGGGGTATTTTGGAGACCCAGTACTTC CSAILAGGILETQYF
TRBJ2-7 NA TRBV2 13 NA TGTGCCAGCAGTGAAGGGCAAGGGGTCGAGCAGTACTTC CASSEGQGVEQYF
TRBJ2-2 few TRBV30 17 NA TGTGCCTGTCCACCCCGGCGAGAGGCCTGGAACACCGGGGAGCTGTTTTTT CACPPRREAWNTGELFF
TRBJ2-5 NA TRBV29-1 12 NA TGCAGCTTCTCCTGGGGGACAGAGACCCAGTACTTC CSFSWGTETQYF
TRBJ1-2 NA TRBV2 14 NA TGTGCCAGCAGTGTCCAAACGGTAAACTATGGCTACACCTTC CASSVQTVNYGYTF
TRBJ2-1 NA TRBV5-1 17 TRBD2 TGCGCCAGCAGCTTGGCCCTGAGCGGGGGGGCCTCCAATGAGCAGTTCTTC CASSLALSGGASNEQFF
TRBJ2-3 NA TRBV19 15 TRBD2 TGTGCCAGTACCCGATCTAGCGGGTACACAGATACGCAGTATTTT CASTRSSGYTDTQYF
TRBJ1-1 NA TRBV18 14 NA TGTGCCAGCTCACCAGACCGGAGGGGTACTGAAGCTTTCTTT CASSPDRRGTEAFF
TRBJ2-3 NA TRBV2 15 NA TGTGCCAGCAGTGGGACTACCGTGGGCACAGATACGCAGTATTTT CASSGTTVGTDTQYF
TRBJ2-3 once TRBV25-1 17 NA TGTGCCAGCAGTGAATATAGTGGAGGGTCGGGGGCAGATACGCAGTATTTT CASSEYSGGSGADTQYF
TRBJ2-7 NA TRBV18 14 NA TGTGCCAGCTCCCCCACGCAGGGTTCCTACGAGCAGTACTTC CASSPTQGSYEQYF
TRBJ2-7 NA TRBV7-2 15 TRBD1 TGTGCCAGCAGCCCACGGGACAGGGGTTCCTACGAGCAGTACTTC CASSPRDRGSYEQYF
TRBJ1-5 NA TRBV5-6 15 NA TGTGCCAGCAATCTAGACATATTAAGCAATCAGCCCCAGCATTTT CASNLDILSNQPQHF
TRBJ2-1 few TRBV4-2 13 NA TGTGCCAGCAGCCGGGGTCCCAACAATGAGCAGTTCTTC CASSRGPNNEQFF
TRBJ2-7 NA TRBV5-5 15 NA TGTGCCAGCAGTTTGAACCTAAGACTACACTACGAGCAGTACTTC CASSLNLRLHYEQYF
TRBJ2-5 NA TRBV30 13 NA TGTGCCTGGAACCCCGTCGGCCAAGAGACCCAGTACTTC CAWNPVGQETQYF
TRBJ2-2 NA TRBV5-6 15 NA TGTGCCAGCAGCTTCGGATCGGGGGCCGCCGGGGAGCTGTTTTTT CASSFGSGAAGELFF
TRBJ2-5 NA TRBV5-1 15 TRBD1 TGCGCCAGCAGCGGACAGGGTCTGGGTCTTCAGACCCAGTACTTC CASSGQGLGLQTQYF
TRBJ1-2 NA TRBV30 12 NA TGTGCCTGGCAGCGCACGGGGGCGGGCTACACCTTC CAWQRTGAGYTF
TRBJ2-2 NA TRBV25-1 14 TRBD1 TGTGCCAGCAGTAAGACAGGGGGAGTCGGGGAGCTGTTTTTT CASSKTGGVGELFF
TRBJ1-4 NA TRBV2 13 TRBD1 TGTGCCAGCGCCGGGACAGGGGTTGAAAAACTGTTTTTT CASAGTGVEKLFF
TRBJ2-1 NA TRBV5-8 14 NA TGTGCCAGCAGCTTGGGCCCGGGGACGAGCTTTTGGTTCTTC CASSLGPGTSFWFF
TRBJ1-1 NA TRBV27 15 NA TGTGCCAGCATGTCGGGCAGGAGCTTGAACACTGAAGCTTTCTTT CASMSGRSLNTEAFF
TRBJ1-2 NA TRBV10-3 15 TRBD1 TGTGCCATCAGTGAGTCGTCGGACAGGGACTATGGCTACACCTTC CAISESSDRDYGYTF
TRBJ1-2 NA TRBV6-5 14 NA TGTGCCAGCAGCCTCGACAGGAACAACTATGGCTACACCTTC CASSLDRNNYGYTF
TRBJ2-2 NA TRBV11-1 15 NA TGTGCCAGCAGCCCTGACCAGGGGTCCACCGGGGAGCTGTTTTTT CASSPDQGSTGELFF
TRBJ2-5 few TRBV7-9 14 TRBD2 TGTGCCAGCAGTCGTCCGGGGGGGCTGGAGACCCAGTACTTC CASSRPGGLETQYF
TRBJ2-5 NA TRBV29-1 13 NA TGCAGCGTTGACGGGGGCCGGCAAGAGACCCAGTACTTC CSVDGGRQETQYF
TRBJ1-4 NA TRBV7-2 16 NA TGTGCCAGCAGCTTAGTAGGGGGTGCCTCGGATGAAAAACTGTTTTTT CASSLVGGASDEKLFF
TRBJ1-5 NA TRBV30 14 NA TGTGCCTGGAGTAAGGGGTTCGGCAATCAGCCCCAGCATTTT CAWSKGFGNQPQHF
TRBJ2-4 NA TRBV6-5 16 NA TGTGCCAGCAGTTACGTGGCGGGGACCGCCAAAAACATTCAGTACTTC CASSYVAGTAKNIQYF
TRBJ2-5 NA TRBV12-5 13 NA TGTGCTAGTGGGCAGGGGATCCAAGAGACCCAGTACTTC CASGQGIQETQYF
TRBJ2-7 few TRBV5-6 15 NA TGTGCCAGCAGCTTGGCCCCCGGGGCCGAATACGAGCAGTACTTC CASSLAPGAEYEQYF
TRBJ1-2 NA TRBV29-1 13 NA TGCAGCGTTGAAGTTTGGGTCGGGGATGGCTACACCTTC CSVEVWVGDGYTF
TRBJ2-5 NA TRBV11-2 16 NA TGTGCCAGCAGCCTGATAAGGGGGACTCGGAGAGAGACCCAGTACTTC CASSLIRGTRRETQYF
TRBJ2-3 NA TRBV2 13 TRBD1 TGTGCCAGCAGTTCGGACAGGGTGGATACGCAGTATTTT CASSSDRVDTQYF
TRBJ1-6 NA TRBV10-2 15 TRBD1 TGCGCCAGCAGTGAGACGCCCAGGGGGGATTCACCCCTCCACTTT CASSETPRGDSPLHF
TRBJ2-1 NA TRBV2 15 TRBD1 TGTGCCAGCAGTGCGACAGGGGGTACCTACAATGAGCAGTTCTTC CASSATGGTYNEQFF
TRBJ2-7 NA TRBV6-5 11 NA TGTGCCAGCAGTGAGTCTTTGGGACGGTACTTC CASSESLGRYF
TRBJ1-1 NA TRBV10-3 13 NA TGTGCCATCAGCCCGGCCGCCCCGGTGGAAGCTTTCTTT CAISPAAPVEAFF
TRBJ1-2 NA TRBV19 12 NA TGTGCCAGTAGTATTGAGGGCACCGGCTACACCTTC CASSIEGTGYTF
TRBJ1-5 NA TRBV5-1 15 NA TGCGCCAGCAGCCCGGGCGGCGGGGCGCGGCAGCCCCAGCATTTT CASSPGGGARQPQHF
TRBJ1-5 NA TRBV27 15 NA TGTGCCAGCAGTTTATCAGGGGCCAGCAATCAGCCCCAGCATTTT CASSLSGASNQPQHF
TRBJ1-3 few TRBV30 11 TRBD1 TGTGCCTGGAGTGGTTTGGGACAGGTCTTTTTT CAWSGLGQVFF
TRBJ2-5 NA TRBV7-6 12 NA TGTGCCAGCAGCTTAAACCAGGAGACCCAGTACTTC CASSLNQETQYF
TRBJ2-5 few TRBV30 13 NA NA CAWGGGNQETRYF
TRBJ2-3 NA TRBV6-1 10 NA TGTGCCAGTACCTCCGGTACGCAGTATTTT CASTSGTQYF
TRBJ1-1 NA TRBV6-5 13 NA TGTGCCAGCAGTTACTCGACGGCCGGGGGAGCTTTCTTT CASSYSTAGGAFF